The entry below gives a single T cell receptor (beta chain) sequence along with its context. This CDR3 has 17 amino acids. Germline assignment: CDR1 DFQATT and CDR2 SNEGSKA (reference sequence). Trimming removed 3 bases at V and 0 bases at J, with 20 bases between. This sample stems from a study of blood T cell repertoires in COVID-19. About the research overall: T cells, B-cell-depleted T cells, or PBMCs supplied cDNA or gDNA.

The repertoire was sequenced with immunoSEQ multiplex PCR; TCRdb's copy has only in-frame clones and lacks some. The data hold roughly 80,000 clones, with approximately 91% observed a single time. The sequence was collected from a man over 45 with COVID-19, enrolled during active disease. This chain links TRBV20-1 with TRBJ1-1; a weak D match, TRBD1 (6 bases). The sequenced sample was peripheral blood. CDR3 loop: CSASNPQGAPMNTEAFF. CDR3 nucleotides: TGCAGTGCTAGTAACCCACAGGGCGCCCCAATGAACACTGAAGCTTTCTTT.